The T cell receptor (beta chain) under discussion was sequenced for a study of CD4 T cells in relation to SARS-CoV-2 and coronaviruses. Overall study context: TCR beta CDR3s were sequenced after roughly 10-day antigen culture of PBMCs.

Naive and memory CD4+ T cells were separated from cryopreserved PBMCs. This clone appeared once. Its antigen is not known. The study, taken as a whole, reports: Around two thirds of donors had memory CD4+ clonotypes crossrecognizing SARS-CoV-2 and common cold coronavirus spike.

Here immunoSEQ multiplex PCR was the method, and the copy in TCRdb shows in-frame clones only, minus some. The sample contains about 36,000 clones, 77% of which appear only once. Germline values: CDR1 WSHSY, CDR2 SAAADI. This CDR3 has 15 amino acids. Trimming left V 3 bases short and J 0 bases short, with 9 bases between. Sequenced material: memory CD4+ T cells from PBMCs, cultured in vitro. The clonotype was recovered from an adult with COVID-19. V usage is TRBV10-2 and J usage is TRBJ1-5; D not resolved. The CDR3 nucleotides are TGCGCCAGCAGTGATGAGCCTTATAGCAATCAGCCCCAGCATTTT. Its translation: CASSDEPYSNQPQHF.